This TCR beta chain comes out of a study of T cells in Graves' hyperthyroidism and ophthalmopathy. Study-level points and caveats: The model made its ophthalmopathy prediction, and onset followed a median approximately six months later. Most clonotypes that expanded in the thyroid above 0.001 also showed up in blood.

About this clonotype itself: Its specificity is unknown. This may be a read error, as it is one base from a much larger clone.

From RNA transcripts, TCR beta CDR3 regions were amplified. TCR CDR3 regions were first amplified by RT-PCR with HTBI primers. TCRdb ran MiXCR on the multiplex PCR reads and lists one entry per CDR3 protein. The repertoire holds around 540,000 distinct CDR3 sequences, with approximately 44% as singletons. CDR1 SGHNT and CDR2 YENEEA come from the germline V gene. The CDR3 runs 19 residues. The J segment lost 3 bases and the V segment lost 1 base, leaving 11 bases of the junction unmatched. Absence of ophthalmopathy progression within 18 months defined stable Graves' hyperthyroidism. The TCR sequence derives from a young woman with Graves' hyperthyroidism. Sequences were obtained from peripheral blood or thyroid tissue (not recorded which). The chain is built from TRBV11-3 and TRBJ2-5; 13 nucleotides align to TRBD2. CDR3 DNA sequence: TGTGCCAGCAGCTTAGGAAGGGAGGGCGGGACTAGCGGGGAAGAGACCCAGTACTTC. It encodes CASSLGREGGTSGEETQYF.